The 24 T cell receptor beta chains presented below share a single source sample, sequenced in a study of T cell clonality in common variable immunodeficiency. Using immunoSEQ multiplex PCR, the repertoire was profiled, and TCRdb retains in-frame clones only, with some absent. This sample comprises about 81,000 clones, none seen once only. Material for sequencing was peripheral blood mononuclear cells. Receptors originate from a person aged 18 to 75 in good health.

This clone has only a few counts. Read coverage stops 3 residues before the CDR3 terminus; the germline J gene supplies the remainder. This chain uses TRBV7-2 with TRBJ1-2, with TRBD1 matching 8 bases. This CDR3 contains 14 residues. Germline CDR1 is SGHTA and CDR2 is FQGNSA. CDR3 DNA, as far as it was read: TGTGCCAGCAGCCGGGGACAGGACCAGGGGGGC. This sequence encodes CASSRGQDQGG. The whole CDR3 reads CASSRGQDQGGYTF. The variable domain in full, completed from reference TRBV7-2 and TRBJ1-2, reads GAGVSQSPSNKVTEKGKDVELRCDPISGHTALYWYRQSLGQGLEFLIYFQGNSAPDKSGLPSDRFSAERTGGSVSTLTIQRTQQEDSAVYLCASSRGQDQGGYTFGSGTRLTVV.

This clone was counted only a few times. The CDR3 extends 3 residues past the end of the read, so its final part is completed from the germline J gene. The V call is TRBV19, the J call TRBJ2-7, with D possibly TRBD2 on 6 matching bases. This CDR3 contains 16 residues. Per germline, CDR1 LNHDA and CDR2 SQIVND (reference sequence). V lost 1 base, J lost 5 bases, and 18 bases lay in between. Incomplete CDR3 DNA: TGTGCCAGTAGTATAGCTCTAGCGTTAACCTACAACGAG. Amino acid sequence: CASSIALALTYNE. The entire CDR3 is CASSIALALTYNEQYF.

This clone was seen ten or more times. Read data end 3 residues before the CDR3 end; the end is taken from the germline J gene. The chain uses TRBV6-4 and TRBJ2-7; TRBD2 matches at 7 bases. The V gene end was trimmed by 9 bases and the J gene end by 3 bases; junction bases not matched to a gene: 14. The CDR3 length is 15 residues. Looked up from germline, CDR1 is MRHNA and CDR2 is SNTAGT. Incomplete CDR3 DNA: TGTGCCAGTTCTATAACCGGGGGGAACGGCTACGAG. This translates into CASSITGGNGYE. The CDR3 in its entirety is CASSITGGNGYEQYF.

This clone was observed many times. The read halts 3 residues ahead of the CDR3 end, with the missing end drawn from the germline J gene. This chain joins TRBV13 and TRBJ2-3; D is ambiguous. Trimming removed 5 bases at V and 4 bases at J, with 10 bases between. Germline CDR1 PRHDT, CDR2 FYEKMQ (reference sequence). This CDR3 comprises 13 residues. CDR3 DNA, as far as it was read: TGTGCCAGCAGCCAACTTCAACCAGATACG. As protein: CASSQLQPDT. The full CDR3 is CASSQLQPDTQYF.

This clone was counted at least ten times. The CDR3 end lies 3 residues beyond the end of the read and is filled in from the germline J gene. The chain has TRBV18 and TRBJ1-1, with D hard to call. The germline V gene encodes CDR1 KGHSH and CDR2 LQKENI. This CDR3 spans 16 amino acids. The ends were cut back, 3 bases at V and 2 bases at J, with 16 bases in the middle. CDR3 sequence reads: CASSPGTADYNTEAFF. The covered CDR3 bases are TGTGCCAGCTCACCCGGTACGGCAGACTATAACACTGAA. The variable domain in full, with the rest retrieved from reference TRBV18 and TRBJ1-1, is NAGVMQNPRHLVRRRGQEARLRCSPMKGHSHVYWYRQLPEEGLKFMVYLQKENIIDESGMPKERFSAEFPKEGPSILRIQQVVRGDSAAYFCASSPGTADYNTEAFFGQGTRLTVV.

This clone was observed at least ten times. The read stops 3 residues short of the end of the CDR3; the missing end is completed from the germline J gene. The V and J genes are TRBV29-1 and TRBJ2-3; no reliable D call. CDR1 SQVTM and CDR2 ANQGSEA come from the germline V gene. The CDR3 covers 15 residues. V was trimmed by 6 bases and J by 3 bases, leaving 19 bases between them. The CDR3 bases that were read are TGCAGCGTGGCCGGCGGCAGTGAGGCGACAGATACG. Translated: CSVAGGSEATDT. The entire CDR3 reads CSVAGGSEATDTQYF.

This clone was counted ten times or more. The read finishes 3 residues shy of the CDR3 end, and the germline J gene is used to complete it. The chain joins TRBV7-9 to TRBJ1-2; the D gene is possibly TRBD1 (5 bases). Germline V lookup: CDR1 SEHNR, CDR2 FQNEAQ (reference sequence). V lost 3 bases and J lost 7, with 18 bases in between. The CDR3 runs to 15 residues. The CDR3 reads CASSFNSLREGGYTF. The CDR3 bases that were read are TGTGCCAGCAGCTTTAATTCTCTCAGGGAGGGTGGC.

This clone was observed many times. Read data end 3 residues before the CDR3 end; the end is taken from the germline J gene. The chain uses TRBV6-4 and TRBJ1-2; TRBD1 matches 7 bases. The V and J ends lost 3 bases and 7 bases, in that order; junction bases with no gene match: 14. This CDR3 region has 16 residues. CDR1 MRHNA and CDR2 SNTAGT come from the germline V gene. This CDR3 reads CASSESEQGPARGYTF. The CDR3 DNA, read in part, is TGTGCCAGCAGTGAGTCAGAACAGGGGCCGGCGCGTGGC.

Ten or more counts support this clone. The missing CDR3 end, 3 residues past where the read stops, is filled in from the germline J gene. The V call is TRBV19, the J call TRBJ1-1; 9 positions agree with TRBD1. V trimming: 4 bases; J trimming: 6 bases; junction bases outside the gene matches: 9. Per germline, CDR1 LNHDA and CDR2 SQIVND (reference sequence). The CDR3 contains 15 residues. The chain's CDR3 is CASSSRDRVFSEAFF. CDR3 DNA, as far as it was read: TGTGCCAGTAGTAGCCGGGACAGGGTATTTTCTGAA.

This clone was seen repeatedly, ten times or more. The read finishes 3 residues shy of the CDR3 end, and the germline J gene is used to complete it. In the same sample, other DNA sequences code for this CDR3. This rearrangement joins TRBV18 to TRBJ1-1, with TRBD1 matching 7 bases. Germline values: CDR1 KGHSH, CDR2 LQKENI. V lost 0 bases and J lost 0; bases outside the gene matches: 1. CDR3 size: 15 residues. The CDR3 bases that were read are TGTGCCAGCTCACCACCAGGGGGCTTGAACACTGAA. Its translation: CASSPPGGLNTE. The CDR3, in full, reads CASSPPGGLNTEAFF. The whole variable domain, filled in from reference TRBV18 and TRBJ1-1, reads NAGVMQNPRHLVRRRGQEARLRCSPMKGHSHVYWYRQLPEEGLKFMVYLQKENIIDESGMPKERFSAEFPKEGPSILRIQQVVRGDSAAYFCASSPPGGLNTEAFFGQGTRLTVV.

In this sample, this clone turned up many times. This CDR3 reads CASSLPGQWNGYTF. The DNA read from the CDR3 is TGTGCCAGCAGCTTACCGGGACAATGGAATGGC. The chain joins TRBV13 to TRBJ1-2, with a tentative D call TRBD1 (6 bases). The CDR3 end falls 3 residues outside the read, so it is completed with the germline J gene. Trimming took off 2 bases at V and 6 bases at J, with 13 bases between the two ends. CDR3 length equals 14 residues. CDR1 and CDR2 from the germline V gene are PRHDT and FYEKMQ (reference sequence).

This clone was counted many times. Read coverage stops 3 residues before the CDR3 terminus; the germline J gene supplies the remainder. This chain uses TRBV6-2 or TRBV6-3 with TRBJ2-3; 11 bases fit TRBD2. The V gene's germline CDR1 is MNHEY and CDR2 SVGEGT. Trimming took 4 bases from V and 6 from J; bases not matched to a gene: 9. This CDR3 comprises 16 residues. CDR3 DNA, as far as it was read: TGTGCCAGCAGTTCCGATACTAGCGGGAGAGCTGATACG. Translating it yields CASSSDTSGRADT. The CDR3 reads in full as CASSSDTSGRADTQYF.

This clone has a count of ten or more. The CDR3 extends 3 residues past the end of the read, so its final part is completed from the germline J gene. The chain combines TRBV10-1 with TRBJ2-7; 9 nucleotides align to TRBD2. With V trimmed by 6 bases and J by 2 bases, 11 bases remained unmatched. The CDR3 runs to 16 residues. Germline CDR1 WNHNN, CDR2 SYGVQD (reference sequence). The DNA read from the CDR3 is TGCGCCAGCAGCTCGTCTGTAGCGGGAGACACCTACGAG. It specifies CASSSSVAGDTYE. The whole CDR3 region reads CASSSSVAGDTYEQYF.

With regard to this clone: The CDR3 end is not reached by the read, which stops 3 residues before it; the germline J gene fills it in. The chain combines TRBV7-2 with TRBJ2-4, with 9 bases aligning to TRBD2. The CDR3 contains 16 residues. Germline lookup yields CDR1 SGHTA and CDR2 FQGNSA. The CDR3 bases that were read are TGTGCCAGCAGCTTAGCGACTGCGGGAGGGGGCCCTTTT. It yields the protein CASSLATAGGGPF. The CDR3 in full is CASSLATAGGGPFQYF. Full variable domain (rest looked up from reference TRBV7-2 and TRBJ2-4): GAGVSQSPSNKVTEKGKDVELRCDPISGHTALYWYRQSLGQGLEFLIYFQGNSAPDKSGLPSDRFSAERTGGSVSTLTIQRTQQEDSAVYLCASSLATAGGGPFQYFGAGTRLSVL.

This clone was recorded many times. The CDR3 is cut off 3 residues early in the read; its end comes from the germline J gene. The identical CDR3 is also encoded by other nucleotide sequences in the sample. The chain has TRBV7-8 and TRBJ2-1, with 7 bases fitting TRBD2. The CDR3 sequence is 18 residues long. Germline CDR1 reads SGHVS; CDR2 reads FQNEAQ. Unmatched junction bases numbered 17, after V lost 5 bases and J lost 4 bases. The DNA read from the CDR3 is TGTGCCAGCAGCCTCCTACTGGGACCTAGCGGTGTTTACAATGAG. It yields the protein CASSLLLGPSGVYNE. The whole CDR3 sequence reads CASSLLLGPSGVYNEQFF.

This clone was found many times. The read gets to within 3 residues of the CDR3 end, and the germline J gene fills in the rest. The rearrangement joins TRBV11-2 to TRBJ2-3, with 9 bases fitting TRBD1. This CDR3 is built from 14 residues. V shed 4 bases and J 4 bases; nucleotides not matched to a gene: 3. Germline V gene data show CDR1 as SGHAT and CDR2 as FQNNGV. The CDR3 bases that were read are TGTGCCAGCAGCTGGGACAGGGTCTCAGATACG. This encodes CASSWDRVSDT. From start to end, the CDR3 is CASSWDRVSDTQYF.

This clone was recorded many times. Sequencing ends 3 residues short of the CDR3 end; the germline J gene provides the rest. The rearrangement joins TRBV6-2 or TRBV6-3 to TRBJ2-7, with 11 nucleotides matching TRBD2. CDR3 length: 16 residues. Per germline, CDR1 MNHEY and CDR2 SVGEGT. Unmatched junction bases numbered 8, after V lost 6 bases and J lost 1 base. The CDR3 is CASSVGASGRSYEQYF. The sequenced CDR3 bases are TGTGCCAGCAGCGTCGGGGCTAGCGGGAGGTCCTACGAG.

This clone was detected only a few times. The read stops 3 residues short of the end of the CDR3; the missing end is completed from the germline J gene. The rearrangement uses TRBV7-9 and TRBJ2-7, with D tentatively TRBD2 (6 bases). V gave up 4 bases and J gave up 6 bases, with 10 bases separating them. Germline V gene lookup returns CDR1 SEHNR and CDR2 FQNEAQ (reference sequence). This CDR3 region has 12 residues. CDR3 DNA, as far as it was read: TGTGCCAGCAGCTACGGGGGTGGCGAG. The encoded protein is CASSYGGGE. The full CDR3 is CASSYGGGEQYF.

In this sample, this clone turned up many times. The CDR3 extends 3 residues past the end of the read, so its final part is completed from the germline J gene. This rearrangement joins TRBV6-2 or TRBV6-3 to TRBJ2-3; TRBD2 matches at 7 bases. Germline CDR1 reads MNHEY; CDR2 reads SVGEGT. The CDR3 extends over 13 amino acids. The V and J ends lost 0 bases and 7 bases, in that order; junction bases with no gene match: 1. The CDR3 reads CASSYSSGNTQYF. CDR3 bases read: TGTGCCAGCAGTTACTCGAGCGGGAATACG.

This clone was counted at least ten times. Coverage ceases 3 residues before the CDR3 finishes, and the germline J gene fills in the end. This chain joins TRBV5-1 and TRBJ1-3; TRBD1 matches 8 bases. J lost 4 bases, V lost 0 bases, and 6 bases had no gene match. CDR1 and CDR2 (germline): SGHRS, YFSETQ. This CDR3 contains 16 residues. The CDR3 sequence is CASSLAARGPGNTIYF. Incomplete CDR3 DNA: TGCGCCAGCAGCTTGGCCGCCAGGGGGCCGGGAAACACC.

This clone was recorded at least ten times. The read ends 3 residues early relative to the CDR3; the germline J gene fills the gap. The chain recombines TRBV7-2 with TRBJ2-7; D unclear. Germline CDR1 reads SGHTA; CDR2 reads FQGNSA. V was shortened by 3 bases and J by 2 bases, with 5 bases between the two germline ends. The CDR3 spans 12 residues. The CDR3 region is CASSFVAYEQYF. CDR3 bases read: TGTGCCAGCAGCTTTGTAGCCTACGAG.

This clone has a count of ten or more. The read finishes 3 residues shy of the CDR3 end, and the germline J gene is used to complete it. This chain uses TRBV20-1 with TRBJ2-3; TRBD2 agrees at 10 bases. The germline gives CDR1 DFQATT, CDR2 SNEGSKA (reference sequence). This CDR3 has 17 residues. V dropped 1 base and J dropped 3; count of bases not matched to a gene: 10. The CDR3 DNA, read in part, is TGCAGTGCTAGAGTCGGAGTAGCGGGAGGACGGACAGATACG. Amino acids: CSARVGVAGGRTDT. The full CDR3 reads CSARVGVAGGRTDTQYF.

Ten or more counts support this clone. The read finishes 3 residues shy of the CDR3 end, and the germline J gene is used to complete it. V and J are TRBV19 and TRBJ1-2; D perhaps matches TRBD1 (6 bases). V was clipped by 7 bases and J by 6 bases, with 21 bases between them. CDR1 is LNHDA and CDR2 is SQIVND in the germline V gene (reference sequence). The CDR3 contains 15 residues. Incomplete CDR3 DNA: TGTGCCAGTATCGCCAACAGGGTCCGTCAGGATGGC. This codes for CASIANRVRQDG. The entire CDR3 protein is CASIANRVRQDGYTF.

The table lists this clone with many counts. The sequence runs out 3 residues before the end of the CDR3; the remainder is reconstructed from the germline J gene. The rearrangement links TRBV28 to TRBJ1-3; D may be TRBD1 (6 bases). CDR1 and CDR2 from the germline V gene are MDHEN and SYDVKM. V lost 6 bases, J lost 0 bases, and 18 bases lay in between. The CDR3 runs 17 residues. The CDR3 region is CASSPHRTARSGNTIYF. The CDR3 DNA, read in part, is TGTGCCAGCAGCCCTCACAGGACAGCGCGCTCTGGAAACACC.